One sample yielded the 4 T cell receptor beta chains listed below, sequenced in a study of T cell responses to AZD1222 COVID-19 vaccine (dated by TCRdb to the early 2020s). Library preparation used the immunoSEQ multiplex PCR assay. In its TCRdb copy, this immuneACCESS table keeps in-frame sequences only and misses some clones. Where compared with another copy, unresolved V genes explain less than half of these, and the others have no known cause. The sample data list around 130,000 clones, and about 86% of these were observed just once. The top ten clones comprise roughly an eighth of the sample. The time point label, as the study defines it: baseline before first vaccination. The specimen comprised peripheral blood, sampled on day 0 of AZD1222 vaccination. These receptors were obtained from an adult in good health.

The J gene is TRBJ1-5, the V gene TRBV7-9, with D hard to call. This CDR3 comprises 15 residues. Trimming shortened V by 0 bases and J by 0 bases, and 6 bases separated the two germline ends. Germline V CDR1 and CDR2: SEHNR, FQNEAQ (reference sequence). The CDR3, as DNA: TGTGCCAGCAGCTTAGCGGGGTATAGCAATCAGCCCCAGCATTTT. Protein: CASSLAGYSNQPQHF. Filled out from reference TRBV7-9 and TRBJ1-5, the complete variable domain reads DTGVSQNPRHKITKRGQNVTFRCDPISEHNRLYWYRQTLGQGPEFLTYFQNEAQLEKSRLLSDRFSAERPKGSFSTLEIQRTEQGDSAMYLCASSLAGYSNQPQHFGDGTRLSIL.

The CDR3 coding sequence is TGTGCCAGCAGCGTAATCGGGGGGTCTAGCTACACCTTC. The encoded protein is CASSVIGGSSYTF. The chain couples TRBV9 to TRBJ1-2, with D perhaps TRBD1 (5 bases). Germline CDR1 and CDR2: SGDLS and YYNGEE. This CDR3 region has 13 residues. V gave up 1 base and J gave up 9 bases, with 13 bases separating them.

The V gene is TRBV29-1, the J gene TRBJ2-5; D perhaps matches TRBD2 (6 bases). The germline V gene encodes CDR1 SQVTM and CDR2 ANQGSEA. The CDR3 extends over 15 amino acids. Trimming removed 4 bases from V and 2 bases from J, with 17 bases in between. In nucleotides, the CDR3 is TGCAGCGTTGGGGGTAGGAGGGCGGGACAAGAGACCCAGTACTTC. Its protein product is CSVGGRRAGQETQYF.

The chain is built from TRBV21-1 and TRBJ1-2; TRBD1, the D gene given by the table, was not confirmed from the DNA. TRBV21-1 is an annotated pseudogene. This CDR3 contains 17 residues. The CDR3 DNA reads as TGTGCCAGCAGCAACCTCAGGGGGAACCGAGCTAACTATGGCTACACCTTC. Protein sequence: CASSNLRGNRANYGYTF.